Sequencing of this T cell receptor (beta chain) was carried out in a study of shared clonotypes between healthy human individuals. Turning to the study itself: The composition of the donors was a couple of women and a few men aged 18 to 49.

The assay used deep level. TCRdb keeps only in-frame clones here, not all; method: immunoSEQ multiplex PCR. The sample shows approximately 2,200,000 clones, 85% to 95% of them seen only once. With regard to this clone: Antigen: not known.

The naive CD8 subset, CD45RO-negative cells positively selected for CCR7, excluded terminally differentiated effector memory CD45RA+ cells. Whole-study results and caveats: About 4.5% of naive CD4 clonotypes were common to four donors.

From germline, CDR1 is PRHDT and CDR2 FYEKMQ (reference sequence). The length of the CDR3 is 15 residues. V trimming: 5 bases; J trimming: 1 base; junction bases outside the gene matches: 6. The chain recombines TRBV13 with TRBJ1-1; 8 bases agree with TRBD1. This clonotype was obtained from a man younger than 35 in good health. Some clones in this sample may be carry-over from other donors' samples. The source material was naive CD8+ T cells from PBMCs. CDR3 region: CASSQRDRRNTEAFF. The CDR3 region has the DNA TGTGCCAGCAGCCAGAGGGACAGGAGGAACACTGAAGCTTTCTTT.